These 17 T cell receptor beta chains were sequenced from one sample in a study of T cell repertoires in cytomegalovirus infection. TCRdb ran MiXCR on the reads and lists one entry per CDR3 protein. Among a few hundred thousand distinct CDR3 sequences listed, around 27% were seen once. Specimen: PBMCs. These TCRs come from a human donor in good health (CMV status not recorded). Some clones in this sample may be carry-over from other donors' samples.

The CDR3: CSVGQGVDYGYTF. The CDR3, as DNA: TGCAGCGTGGGACAGGGGGTCGACTATGGCTACACCTTC. The V and J genes are TRBV29-1 and TRBJ1-2; 11 bases fit TRBD1. The V gene end was trimmed by 6 bases and the J gene end by 3 bases; junction bases not matched to a gene: 3. Per germline, CDR1 SQVTM and CDR2 ANQGSEA. The CDR3 is made up of 13 amino acids. The full variable domain, with the rest looked up from reference TRBV29-1 and TRBJ1-2, is SAVISQKPSRDICQRGTSLTIQCQVDSQVTMMFWYRQQPGQSLTLIATANQGSEATYESGFVIDKFPISRPNLTFSTLTVSNMSPEDSSIYLCSVGQGVDYGYTFGSGTRLTVV.

This clonotype appeared once. This chain links TRBV29-1 with TRBJ2-3; TRBD1 might be the D (5 bases). The CDR3 contains 13 residues. The germline gives CDR1 SQVTM, CDR2 ANQGSEA. V lost 4 bases to trimming and J lost 0 bases, with 8 bases between them. The CDR3 DNA follows: TGCAGCGTTGCAGGACAAAGCACAGATACGCAGTATTTT. Translated: CSVAGQSTDTQYF.

This clonotype has more than one count but fewer than ten. The V call is TRBV27, the J call TRBJ2-2; 10 bases fit TRBD1. Germline V gives CDR1 MNHEY, CDR2 SMNVEV (reference sequence). The V segment lost 3 bases and the J segment 7 bases; nucleotides outside the gene matches: 5. The CDR3 contains 15 residues. CDR3 amino acids: CASSLTGGAGGELFF. The CDR3 DNA reads as TGTGCCAGCAGTTTGACAGGGGGCGCGGGCGGGGAGCTGTTTTTT.

This clonotype was counted between two and nine times. This sequence joins TRBV6-1 and TRBJ2-7, with TRBD1 as a possible D gene (5 bases). The CDR3 covers 13 residues. Germline-derived CDR1 and CDR2 are MNHNS and SASEGT. The V end was cut by 4 bases, the J end by 5 bases, with 12 bases between. Here the CDR3 DNA reads TGTGCCAGCAGTGTTCGGCAGGGTCACGAGCAGTACTTC. It encodes CASSVRQGHEQYF.

This clonotype was seen a handful of times. V usage is TRBV12-3 or TRBV12-4 and J usage is TRBJ1-1; tentatively, D is TRBD1 (5 bases). CDR3 length equals 13 residues. The V gene lost 5 bases and the J gene lost 11 bases, with 18 bases spanning the gap. The CDR3 here is CASSPRDGVTAFF. The CDR3 DNA sequence: TGTGCCAGCAGTCCCCGGGACGGCGTGACGGCTTTCTTT.

J is TRBJ2-3 and V is TRBV6-1, with D tentatively TRBD1 (6 bases). The CDR3 consists of 13 residues. Trimming stripped 5 bases from V and 5 bases from J, with 11 bases between. Germline V gene sequence: CDR1 MNHNS, CDR2 SASEGT. The CDR3 loop reads CASSPGHRDTQYF. The CDR3 DNA reads TGTGCCAGCAGTCCGGGACACAGAGATACGCAGTATTTT.

The chain joins TRBV7-9 to TRBJ2-6; unclear D gene. Between the trimmed V and J ends, which lost 2 bases and 3 bases, there was a span of 11 bases. This CDR3 is 16 amino acids long. In germline, CDR1 is SEHNR, CDR2 FQNEAQ (reference sequence). CDR3 in DNA: TGTGCCAGCAGCTTAATAATAAGGGATGGGGCCAACGTCCTGACTTTC. This translates into CASSLIIRDGANVLTF.

This clonotype has ten or more counts. The rearrangement uses TRBV7-2 and TRBJ1-1; D uncertain. The CDR3 is 13 amino acids. V was trimmed by 3 bases and J by 9 bases, leaving 14 bases between them. The germline V gene encodes CDR1 SGHTA and CDR2 FQGNSA. DNA for the CDR3: TGTGCCAGCAGCTTTAGTCAGGACTCTAAAGCTTTCTTT. It encodes CASSFSQDSKAFF.

This clonotype appeared many times. The chain carries TRBV7-2 and TRBJ2-3, with a possible D match to TRBD2 (6 bases). Per germline, CDR1 SGHTA and CDR2 FQGNSA. V was cut by 5 bases and J by 5 bases, with 14 bases left in between. The CDR3 spans 14 residues. The CDR3 nucleotides read TGTGCCAGCAGCCCCCTAGGGAGGATAGATACGCAGTATTTT. It translates to CASSPLGRIDTQYF.

This chain connects TRBV7-8 to TRBJ2-7; 10 nucleotides align to TRBD2. CDR3 size: 15 residues. Germline trimming cut 4 bases from V and 2 bases from J; bases unmatched to any gene: 5. CDR1 and CDR2 (germline): SGHVS, FQNEAQ. The CDR3 DNA is TGTGCCAGCAGCTCGGGACTAGCGAAAACCTACGAGCAGTACGTC. Amino acid sequence: CASSSGLAKTYEQYV.

The V and J genes are TRBV9 and TRBJ2-3, with 9 bases identical to TRBD2. The CDR3 extends over 15 amino acids. J gave up 4 bases and V 4 bases, and 7 bases lay outside the gene matches. In germline, CDR1 is SGDLS, CDR2 YYNGEE. CDR3 sequence: CASSQAGGNADTQYF. The CDR3 nucleotides are TGTGCCAGCAGCCAAGCGGGAGGTAATGCAGATACGCAGTATTTT.

J is TRBJ2-3 and V is TRBV3-1; maybe TRBD2 (6 bases). Germline V lookup: CDR1 LGHDT, CDR2 YNNKEL (reference sequence). The CDR3 is 18 residues long. The V end lost 4 bases, the J end lost 0 bases, and 20 bases lay between the germline ends. The CDR3 protein is CASSPGLISGPSTDTQYF. CDR3 coding DNA: TGTGCCAGCAGCCCTGGCCTCATTAGCGGACCAAGCACAGATACGCAGTATTTT.

V gene TRBV25-1 combines with J gene TRBJ2-1; TRBD2 matches 7 bases. Germline V lookup: CDR1 MGHDK, CDR2 SYGVNS. V was clipped by 1 base and J by 0 bases; unmatched bases: 3. CDR3 size: 16 residues. This chain's CDR3 is CASSEFGGSSYNEQFF. CDR3 bases: TGTGCCAGCAGTGAATTCGGGGGGAGCTCCTACAATGAGCAGTTCTTC.

The chain carries TRBV27 and TRBJ2-5; TRBD2 matches at 7 bases. CDR1 and CDR2 from the germline V gene are MNHEY and SMNVEV (reference sequence). The V gene end was trimmed by 4 bases and the J gene end by 3 bases; junction bases not matched to a gene: 8. The CDR3 has 15 residues. The CDR3 here is CASSSPASGKETQYF. CDR3 bases: TGTGCCAGCAGTTCACCCGCTAGCGGTAAAGAGACCCAGTACTTC.

As DNA, the CDR3 is TGCGCCAGCAGCCAAGTTGGGACAGGGGGAAACACCATATATTTT. Translated: CASSQVGTGGNTIYF. The chain joins TRBV4-1 to TRBJ1-3; 9 bases line up with TRBD1. V was clipped by 1 base and J by 4 bases; unmatched bases: 2. The V gene's germline CDR1 is MGHRA and CDR2 YSYEKL. The CDR3 loop spans 15 amino acids.

Ten or more counts support this clonotype. This chain uses TRBV7-2 with TRBJ1-1, with a tentative D call TRBD1 (5 bases). Per germline, CDR1 SGHTA and CDR2 FQGNSA. This CDR3 region has 12 residues. Trimming removed 4 bases from V and 4 bases from J, with 7 bases in between. CDR3 region: CASSSGRTEAFF. The CDR3 coding sequence is TGTGCCAGCAGCTCGGGGCGCACTGAAGCTTTCTTT.

This clonotype was detected a few times. V and J are TRBV7-9 and TRBJ2-3; D is uncertain. Germline values: CDR1 SEHNR, CDR2 FQNEAQ (reference sequence). The ends were cut back, 5 bases at V and 4 bases at J, with 10 bases in the middle. The CDR3 length is 13 residues. The DNA of the CDR3 is TGTGCCAGCAGCCCAATGGCCGCAGATACGCAGTATTTT. Its protein is CASSPMAADTQYF.